Reported below is one T cell receptor beta chain. Its antigen has not been determined. This CDR3 is missing its conserved last phenylalanine or tryptophan, likely due to a read error. Libraries were built with PCR. The reads were generated on an Illumina HiSeq 2500. To normalize quantification of the TCRbeta repertoire, the TCR libraries were built with molecular barcoding that relied on unique molecular identifiers. TCRdb reanalyzed the raw reads on its own, using fastp at Q25 for trimming and MiXCR for clone calling, and kept in-frame beta chains. CDR3 protein duplicates are merged, each entry listing the most common genes and DNA. The sample table records 300,000 to 350,000 distinct CDR3 sequences; 15% to 20% of these occur just once. The top ten clones comprise roughly 40% of the sample. The data were taken from a study of T-cell reconstitution after alpha-beta-depleted transplantation in children (dated by TCRdb to about 2016). Background for the entire study: The study quantitatively tracked T-cell immune reconstitution after TCRalphabeta/CD19-depleted allogeneic hematopoietic cell transplantation in children using TCR repertoire profiling.

Inclusive of both ends, the CDR3 amounts to 13 amino acids. Of the read, only the CDR3 DNA is kept; its 39 bases are in frame from base 1. CDR1 MNHEY and CDR2 SVGEGT are derived from the germline V gene. Trimming removed 6 bases from V and 8 bases from J, leaving 11 bases between the germline ends. Results and caveats for the whole study, not just this receptor: Over the following months the frequencies of hyperexpanded clones went down, and after one year T-cell counts and TCRbeta diversity were mostly credited to newly produced T cells. In some patients, the high TCRbeta diversity seen at day 60 was put down to recipient T cells and intrathymic progenitors that had survived conditioning. The apparently early alphabetaT-cell count recovery about two months after transplant was reportedly dependent on only several hundred rapidly expanded clones derived from non-depleted graft cells.

Reading the label with the study, this specimen's treatment or condition is: allogeneic hematopoietic cell transplantation with graft depleted of TCRalphabeta T cells and CD19 B cells. TCRalphabeta/CD19-depleted allogeneic hematopoietic cell grafts were given to the transplant recipients, all of whom were children. Rearrangement joined TRBV6-2 or TRBV6-3 to TRBJ1-6; no confident D gene assignment can be made. This sequence originates from a male patient between 2 and 10 years old who had a stem cell transplant for acute lymphoblastic leukemia, so the T cells may come from the graft donor. The sample here was PBMCs, mostly from graft donor cells, taken 360 days after TCRalphabeta/CD19-depleted stem cell transplant. The CDR3 region has the sequence CASRSLGYSPLHY. The DNA reads TGTGCCAGCAGGAGCCTCGGGTATTCACCCCTCCACTAT.